This T cell receptor beta chain was profiled in a study of Ad26.COV2.S vaccination and SARS-CoV-2 variants. As for the study in general: The donor was enrolled in the Ad26.COV2.S arm of the COV1001 trial.

TCRdb's copy holds only in-frame clones and misses some; the assay was immunoSEQ multiplex PCR. The profile shows around 450,000 clones, roughly 89% of them singletons. Regarding treatment: around 19 received Ad26.COV2.S at low or high dose, single or two shots; about five received placebo; per-sample allocation not given. Sampling occurred on day 63 after the first vaccine or placebo injection. V was trimmed by 0 bases and J by 3 bases, leaving 14 bases between them. Germline CDR1 LNHDA, CDR2 SQIVND (reference sequence). The CDR3 spans 17 residues. This clone was found once. The sequencing used peripheral blood, collected in a trial of Ad26.COV2.S vaccine versus placebo. This receptor was taken from a person between 18 and 60 years old who received the Ad26.COV2.S COVID-19 vaccine or a placebo. The chain employs TRBV19 and TRBJ2-2, with D possibly being TRBD2 (7 bases). CDR3 region: CASSIDLGGLYTGELFF. In DNA form, the CDR3 reads TGTGCCAGTAGTATAGACTTGGGGGGGCTTTACACCGGGGAGCTGTTTTTT.